Given below is one T cell receptor (beta chain) in context. What it binds is unknown. Produced via immunoSEQ multiplex PCR; TCRdb's table is partial and in-frame only. The sample lists 200,000 to 300,000 clones, 80% to 95% occurring once. The data belong to a study of T cell responses to AZD1222 COVID-19 vaccine. Study-wide results and limits: Unmutated regions of variants are reportedly targeted by nearly half of spike-specific TCRs. Receipt of two AZD1222 doses was followed by a rise in Spike-specific TCR breadth and depth. The sample set comprised mostly white British donors with more females, and clonal diversity was possibly underestimated.

The CDR3 is 13 residues long. The germline V gene encodes CDR1 ENHRY and CDR2 SYGVKD. V gave up 10 bases and J gave up 3 bases, with 13 bases separating them. The chain joins TRBV10-3 to TRBJ1-5; D gene uncertain. The sequenced sample was peripheral blood, obtained on day 0 of AZD1222 vaccination. This receptor was taken from an adult in good health. The CDR3 DNA follows: TGTGCCACCCGGGAGCGACTCAATCAGCCCCAGCATTTT. It encodes CATRERLNQPQHF.